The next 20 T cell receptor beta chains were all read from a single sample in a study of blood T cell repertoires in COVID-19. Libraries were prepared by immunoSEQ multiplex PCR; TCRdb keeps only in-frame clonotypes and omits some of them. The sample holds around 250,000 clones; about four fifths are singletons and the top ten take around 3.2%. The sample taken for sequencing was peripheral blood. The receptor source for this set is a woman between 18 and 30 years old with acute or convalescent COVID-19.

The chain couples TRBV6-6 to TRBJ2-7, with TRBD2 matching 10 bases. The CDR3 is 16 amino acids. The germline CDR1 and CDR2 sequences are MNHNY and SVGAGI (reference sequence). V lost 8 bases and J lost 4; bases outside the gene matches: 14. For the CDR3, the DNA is TGTGCCAGCGCTTGGCCCCGACTAGCGGGTGTATACGAGCAGTACTTC. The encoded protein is CASAWPRLAGVYEQYF.

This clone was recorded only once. The CDR3 DNA reads as TGTGCTAGTGGCCTCAGGGGGCTGCAGCCCCAGCATTTT. It is translated as CASGLRGLQPQHF. This chain connects TRBV12-5 to TRBJ1-5, with 8 bases lining up with TRBD1. Germline CDR1 LGHNT, CDR2 FRNRAP. The CDR3 runs 13 residues. The junction had 5 bases not matched to a gene; V was cut back by 6 bases and J by 7 bases.

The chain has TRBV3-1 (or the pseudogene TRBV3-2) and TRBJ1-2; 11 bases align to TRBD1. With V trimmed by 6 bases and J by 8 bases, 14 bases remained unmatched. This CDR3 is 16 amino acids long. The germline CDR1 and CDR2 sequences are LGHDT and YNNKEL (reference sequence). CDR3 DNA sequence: TGTGCCAGCAGTCCACGAACCGGGACAGGGGGTGAGGGCTACACCTTC. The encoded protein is CASSPRTGTGGEGYTF.

The CDR3 loop is CASSLRIGEKLFF. CDR3 sequence (DNA): TGTGCCAGCAGCCTCAGAATTGGTGAAAAACTGTTTTTT. This rearrangement joins TRBV9 to TRBJ1-4, with D uncertain. The germline V gene encodes CDR1 SGDLS and CDR2 YYNGEE. The CDR3 spans 13 residues. Between the trimmed V and J ends, which lost 4 bases and 7 bases, there was a span of 11 bases.

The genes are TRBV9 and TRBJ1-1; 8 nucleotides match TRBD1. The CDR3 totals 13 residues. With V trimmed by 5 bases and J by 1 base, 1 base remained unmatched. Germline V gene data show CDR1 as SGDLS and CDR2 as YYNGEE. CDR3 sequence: CASSDRGNTEAFF. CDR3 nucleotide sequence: TGTGCCAGCAGTGACAGGGGGAACACTGAAGCTTTCTTT.

CDR3 sequence (DNA): TGCAGCGCCGGGGGTAATGAAAAACTGTTTTTT. This translates into CSAGGNEKLFF. This rearrangement joins TRBV29-1 to TRBJ1-4, with a tentative D call TRBD1 (5 bases). V gave up 7 bases and J gave up 4 bases, with 7 bases separating them. From germline, CDR1 is SQVTM and CDR2 ANQGSEA. The CDR3 extends over 11 amino acids.

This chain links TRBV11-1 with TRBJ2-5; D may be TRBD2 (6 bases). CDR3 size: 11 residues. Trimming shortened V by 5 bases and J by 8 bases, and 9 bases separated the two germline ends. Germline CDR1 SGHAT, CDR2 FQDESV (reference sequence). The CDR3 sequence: CASSPGGTQYF. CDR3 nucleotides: TGTGCCAGCAGCCCCGGGGGTACCCAGTACTTC.

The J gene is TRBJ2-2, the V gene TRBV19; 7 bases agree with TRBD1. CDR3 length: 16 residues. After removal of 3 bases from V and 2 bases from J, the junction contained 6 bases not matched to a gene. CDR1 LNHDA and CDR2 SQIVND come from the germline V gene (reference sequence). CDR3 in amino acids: CASSMYGTDNTGELFF. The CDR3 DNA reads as TGTGCCAGTAGTATGTACGGGACAGATAACACCGGGGAGCTGTTTTTT.

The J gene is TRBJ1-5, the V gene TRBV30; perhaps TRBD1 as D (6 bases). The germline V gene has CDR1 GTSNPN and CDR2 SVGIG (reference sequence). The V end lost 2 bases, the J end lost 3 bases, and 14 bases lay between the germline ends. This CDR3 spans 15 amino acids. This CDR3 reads CAWSIGGPVNQPQHF. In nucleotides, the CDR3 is TGTGCCTGGAGTATCGGGGGGCCGGTCAATCAGCCCCAGCATTTT.

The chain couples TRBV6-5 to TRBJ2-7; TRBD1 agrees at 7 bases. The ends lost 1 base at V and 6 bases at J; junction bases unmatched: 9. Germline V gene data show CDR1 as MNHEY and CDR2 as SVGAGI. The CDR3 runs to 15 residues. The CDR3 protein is CASSYYATGTGEQYF. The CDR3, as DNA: TGTGCCAGCAGTTACTATGCGACAGGGACGGGCGAGCAGTACTTC.

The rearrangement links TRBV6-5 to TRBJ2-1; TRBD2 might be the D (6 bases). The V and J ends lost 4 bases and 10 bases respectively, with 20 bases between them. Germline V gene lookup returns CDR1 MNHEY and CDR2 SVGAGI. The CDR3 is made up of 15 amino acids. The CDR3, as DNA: TGTGCCAGCAGTTGGCGGGACCACCCCAACATCGAGCAGTTCTTC. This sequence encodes CASSWRDHPNIEQFF.

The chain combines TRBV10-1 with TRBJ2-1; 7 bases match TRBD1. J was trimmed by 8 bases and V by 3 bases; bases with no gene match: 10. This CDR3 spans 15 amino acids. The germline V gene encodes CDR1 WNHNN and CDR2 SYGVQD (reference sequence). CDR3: CASSEFGAGGDEQFF. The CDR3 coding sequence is TGCGCCAGCAGTGAATTTGGGGCAGGGGGTGATGAGCAGTTCTTC.

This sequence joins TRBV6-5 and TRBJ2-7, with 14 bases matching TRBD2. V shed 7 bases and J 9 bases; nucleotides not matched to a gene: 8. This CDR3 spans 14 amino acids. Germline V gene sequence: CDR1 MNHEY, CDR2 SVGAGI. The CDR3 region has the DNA TGTGCCAGCACCAGACTAGCGGGAGGGGGTACGCAGTACTTC. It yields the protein CASTRLAGGGTQYF.

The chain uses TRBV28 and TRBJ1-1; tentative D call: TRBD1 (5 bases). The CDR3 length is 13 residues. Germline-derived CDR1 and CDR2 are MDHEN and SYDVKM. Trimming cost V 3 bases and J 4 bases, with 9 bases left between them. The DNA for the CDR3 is TGTGCCAGCAGTTTCTGGGGGGGCACTGAAGCTTTCTTT. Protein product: CASSFWGGTEAFF.

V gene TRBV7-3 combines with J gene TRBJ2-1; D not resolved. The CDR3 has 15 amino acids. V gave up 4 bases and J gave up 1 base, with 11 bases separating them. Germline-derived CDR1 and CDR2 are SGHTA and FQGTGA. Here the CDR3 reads CASSSAYGSYNEQFF. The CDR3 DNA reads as TGTGCCAGCAGCTCCGCGTATGGTTCCTACAATGAGCAGTTCTTC. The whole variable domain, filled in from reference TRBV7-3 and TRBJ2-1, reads GAGVSQTPSNKVTEKGKYVELRCDPISGHTALYWYRQSLGQGPEFLIYFQGTGAADDSGLPNDRFFAVRPEGSVSTLKIQRTERGDSAVYLCASSSAYGSYNEQFFGPGTRLTVL.

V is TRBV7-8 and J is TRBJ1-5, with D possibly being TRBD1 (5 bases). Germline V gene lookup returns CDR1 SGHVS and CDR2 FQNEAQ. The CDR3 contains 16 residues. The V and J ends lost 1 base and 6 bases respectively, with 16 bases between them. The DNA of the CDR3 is TGTGCCAGCAGCTTAGGGCACGGCAGGGATGGTCAGCCCCAGCATTTT. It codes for CASSLGHGRDGQPQHF.

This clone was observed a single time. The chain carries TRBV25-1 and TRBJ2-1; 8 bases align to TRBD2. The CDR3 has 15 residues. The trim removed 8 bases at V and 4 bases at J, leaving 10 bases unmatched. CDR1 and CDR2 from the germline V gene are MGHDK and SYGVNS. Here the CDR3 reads CASGPLAGSYNEQFF. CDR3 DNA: TGTGCCAGCGGCCCTCTAGCGGGTTCTTACAATGAGCAGTTCTTC.

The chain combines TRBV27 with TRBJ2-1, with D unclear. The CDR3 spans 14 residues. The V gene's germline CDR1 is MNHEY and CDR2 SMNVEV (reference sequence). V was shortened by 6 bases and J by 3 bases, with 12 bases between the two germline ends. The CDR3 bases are TGTGCCAGCAGCCCGTCCCTACGCTACAATGAGCAGTTCTTC. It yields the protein CASSPSLRYNEQFF.

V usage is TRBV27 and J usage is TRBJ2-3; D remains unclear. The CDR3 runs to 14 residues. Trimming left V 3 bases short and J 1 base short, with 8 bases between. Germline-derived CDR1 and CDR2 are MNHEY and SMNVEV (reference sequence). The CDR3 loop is CASSFLQRTDTQYF. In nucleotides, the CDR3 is TGTGCCAGCAGTTTCTTACAGCGCACAGATACGCAGTATTTT.

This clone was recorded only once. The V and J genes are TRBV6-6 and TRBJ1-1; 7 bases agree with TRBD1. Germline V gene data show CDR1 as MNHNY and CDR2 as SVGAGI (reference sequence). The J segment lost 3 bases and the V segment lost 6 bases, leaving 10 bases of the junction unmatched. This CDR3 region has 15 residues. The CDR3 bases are TGTGCCAGCAGACGCACAGGGGAGGCGGACACTGAAGCTTTCTTT. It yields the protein CASRRTGEADTEAFF.